Detailed here is one T cell receptor (beta chain). It has no known antigen specificity. Base quality data are lacking; no much larger clone is found one base away. Patients with hyperthyroidism were aged 18 to 65 years, had been newly diagnosed, and had a disease duration of less than 2 months. Patients were excluded if they had other autoimmune diseases, uncontrolled infections, pregnancy or lactation. Clinical symptoms, serum thyroxine, TRAb, thyroid ultrasound and orbital computed tomography were used for diagnosis. Trizol reagent was used to extract the total RNA, and its quality was then checked on an Agilent 2100 Bioanalyzer. V is reduced by 5 bases and J by 7 bases, leaving a spacing of 36 bases between them. CDR1 LNHNV and CDR2 YYDKDF were looked up in the germline V gene (reference sequence). The CDR3 sequence holds 20 residues, the cysteine and phenylalanine included. Solely the CDR3 DNA is kept, with 60 bases framed from the first base.

For repertoire sequencing, TCR beta CDR3 regions were amplified from RNA transcripts. The first round of RT-PCR was done with HTBI primers and the Qiagen OneStep RT-PCR kit, and was followed by a second round of multiplex PCR, then size selection and purification. The libraries underwent paired-end sequencing with 100 bp reads on an Illumina HiSeq2000. On the authors' methods: SOAPnuke was used for read processing, and reads with adapters, uncalled bases, a mean Phred below 15, or no exact constant-primer or identifier match were discarded. High-quality paired reads were merged with COPE v1.2.5. Each unique nucleotide sequence was treated as a clonotype, and MiTCR v1.1 was used to align the clonotypes to the IMGT TRB V, D and J references. Only V-J combinations with frequency above 0.0001 were analysed, covering 99.2% of repertoires. A TCR clonal expansion and chaos score per V-J combination was defined as the ratio of F50 clonal expansion to chaos observed in the TCRdist matrix. Features were reduced by Welch's t-statistics and random forest to roughly 14 V-J combinations, which fed a naive Bayes classifier. The similarity between thyroid and blood repertoires was quantified using the Morisita-Horn index. The public reads were reanalyzed by TCRdb: fastp trimming at Q25, MiXCR alignment, in-frame beta chains only. Rows with a matching CDR3 protein are joined into one entry that keeps the most common DNA and genes. TCRdb's processing, not the study's, gives the V and J calls here. In this sample the table shows roughly 600,000 distinct CDR3 sequences, approximately 35% of which occur a single time. The biggest ten clones account for about 4.1% of the sample.

This entry is derived from a study of Graves' ophthalmopathy and Graves' hyperthyroidism (dated by TCRdb to 2016 to 2018). For the study in its entirety: Stable hyperthyroidism was defined as no progression to ophthalmopathy within 18 months of follow-up. The study used TCR beta repertoire signatures to distinguish Graves' ophthalmopathy from Graves' hyperthyroidism and to predict progression to ophthalmopathy. In total, 120 to 150 blood samples were TCR-sequenced: approximately 42 ophthalmopathy, 75 hyperthyroidism and approximately 17 hyperthyroidism-to-ophthalmopathy patients. To explore V-J signatures that separate ophthalmopathy from hyperthyroidism, a discovery set of 95 to 100 patients was enrolled, consisting of roughly 45 with ophthalmopathy and approximately 60 with stable hyperthyroidism. The independent validation cohort included roughly 19 hyperthyroidism patients plus 17 patients who later progressed from hyperthyroidism to ophthalmopathy. T-cell repertoires of thyroid tissue and blood were compared in 5 or 6 hyperthyroidism patients. Once sampling was done, hyperthyroidism patients were given methimazole at a starting dose of 30 mg daily, while ophthalmopathy patients were given high-dose intravenous methylprednisolone.

Study-level results and caveats: In cross-validation, the 13-signature model distinguished ophthalmopathy from stable hyperthyroidism with approximately 88% sensitivity and approximately 81% specificity, and in the test set the corresponding values were around 80% and 75%. In validation, the model predicted ophthalmopathy progression with about 70% sensitivity and approximately 72% specificity; roughly 11 predicted patients were CT-confirmed with GO in a median of around 6.5 months. Among expanded thyroid clonotypes with frequency above 0.001, most also showed up in blood, which suggests that blood repertoires may reflect the thyroid immune response. No statistical method was used to predetermine the sample size, and group allocation was not hidden from the investigators.

The sequence links TRBV15 to TRBJ2-7; TRBD1 is possibly the D segment (10 matching bases). The clonotype originates from an adult man with Graves' hyperthyroidism. Sequencing was performed on peripheral blood or thyroid tissue (not recorded which). The CDR3 in this case is CATSEPGQGSSGSDYNEQYF. The DNA sequence is given as TGTGCCACCAGCGAACCGGGACAGGGGAGTAGCGGGAGTGACTACAATGAGCAGTACTTC. The CDR3, completed at both ends by the reference TRBV15 and TRBJ2-7 genes, gives the full variable domain DAMVIQNPRYQVTQFGKPVTLSCSQTLNHNVMYWYQQKSSQAPKLLFHYYDKDFNNEADTPDNFQSRRPNTSFCFLDIRSPGLGDTAMYLCATSEPGQGSSGSDYNEQYFGPGTRLTVT.